The 7 T cell receptor beta chains listed next were all sequenced from one sample in a study of OX40 agonist ivuxolimab in advanced cancers. Data came from immunoSEQ multiplex PCR; TCRdb stores just in-frame clones and leaves some out. This table holds tens of thousands of clones, roughly four fifths found once. Sequenced here: CD4+ or CD8+ T cells sorted from blood, sampled in a trial of the OX40 agonist ivuxolimab. The receptors derive from an adult with an advanced solid tumor such as melanoma, head and neck, liver or kidney cancer.

Concerning this clone itself: One junction end disagrees with the germline gene, perhaps due to a read error. This sequence joins TRBV7-6 and TRBJ2-1; D may correspond to TRBD1 or TRBD2 (9 bases each). The CDR3 extends over 15 amino acids. Germline CDR1 is SGHVS and CDR2 is FNYEAQ. CDR3 in DNA: TGTGCAAGCAGCGGGGGGACAGGGAGAAACAATGAGCAGTTCTTC. This codes for CASSGGTGRNNEQFF.

CDR3 residues: CASSSSRASGNTIYF. CDR3 bases: TGTGCCAGCAGCTCCAGCCGAGCCTCTGGAAACACCATATATTTT. This chain connects TRBV5-6 to TRBJ1-3; D ambiguous. CDR1 SGHDT and CDR2 YYEEEE come from the germline V gene. The CDR3 runs to 15 residues. The germline V and J ends were trimmed by 3 bases and 0 bases, with 10 bases remaining between them.

The chain carries TRBV7-9 and TRBJ1-1; D remains ambiguous. The V and J ends lost 5 bases and 0 bases respectively, with 19 bases between them. Per the germline V gene, CDR1 is SEHNR and CDR2 is FQNEAQ (reference sequence). This CDR3 spans 17 amino acids. CDR3 in amino acids: CASSALVGFMLNTEAFF. DNA of the CDR3: TGTGCCAGCAGCGCTTTGGTAGGGTTTATGTTGAACACTGAAGCTTTCTTT.

There are many counts of this clone. The chain carries TRBV28 and TRBJ1-5; perhaps TRBD1 as D (5 bases). Trimming stripped 6 bases from V and 4 bases from J, with 7 bases between. Germline assignment: CDR1 MDHEN and CDR2 SYDVKM. CDR3 length: 12 residues. CDR3 region: CASRSGNQPQHF. The CDR3 DNA follows: TGTGCCAGCAGATCAGGGAATCAGCCCCAGCATTTT.

This clone was recorded a few times. Other DNA sequences from this sample encode an identical CDR3 as well. The rearrangement links TRBV9 to TRBJ1-1, with no clear D. Germline CDR1 and CDR2: SGDLS and YYNGEE. This CDR3 has 13 residues. Trimming took 0 bases from V and 0 from J, leaving 3 bases between them. The DNA for the CDR3 is TGTGCCAGCAGCGTAGCGGTGAACACTGAAGCTTTCTTT. Translating it yields CASSVAVNTEAFF.

The rearrangement links TRBV6-5 to TRBJ1-1, with unresolved D. The germline CDR1 and CDR2 sequences are MNHEY and SVGAGI. The V end was cut by 2 bases, the J end by 0 bases, with 7 bases between. This CDR3 region has 14 residues. The CDR3 DNA reads TGTGCCAGCAGTTACAGGCAGATGAACACTGAAGCTTTCTTT. This encodes CASSYRQMNTEAFF.

The CDR3 sequence: CASSLRREPNEQFF. In DNA form, the CDR3 reads TGTGCCAGCAGCTTGAGGCGGGAGCCCAATGAGCAGTTCTTC. V usage is TRBV9 and J usage is TRBJ2-1; 7 nucleotides match TRBD2. Germline assignment: CDR1 SGDLS and CDR2 YYNGEE. This CDR3 spans 14 amino acids. V was pared by 4 bases and J by 6 bases, with 7 bases of the junction left unmatched.